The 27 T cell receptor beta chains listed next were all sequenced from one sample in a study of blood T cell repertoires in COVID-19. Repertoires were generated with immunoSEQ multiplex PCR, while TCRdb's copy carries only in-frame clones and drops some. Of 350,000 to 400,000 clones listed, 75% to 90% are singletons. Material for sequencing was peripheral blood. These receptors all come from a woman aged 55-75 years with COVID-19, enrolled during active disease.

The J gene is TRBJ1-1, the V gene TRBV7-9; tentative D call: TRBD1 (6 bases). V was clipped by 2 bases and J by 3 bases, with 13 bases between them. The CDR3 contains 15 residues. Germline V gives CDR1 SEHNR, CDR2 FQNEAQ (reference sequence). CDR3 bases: TGTGCCAGCAGCTTAAAGCAGGGGATGGACACTGAAGCTTTCTTT. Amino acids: CASSLKQGMDTEAFF.

The DNA for the CDR3 is TGTGCCAGCACCAGGGAGCGGGGGGGCGTCACAGATACGCAGTATTTT. Protein: CASTRERGGVTDTQYF. This chain connects TRBV5-5 to TRBJ2-3; 10 bases map to TRBD2. V was pared by 6 bases and J by 2 bases, with 9 bases of the junction left unmatched. Germline lookup yields CDR1 SGHKS and CDR2 YYEKEE (reference sequence). The CDR3 spans 16 residues.

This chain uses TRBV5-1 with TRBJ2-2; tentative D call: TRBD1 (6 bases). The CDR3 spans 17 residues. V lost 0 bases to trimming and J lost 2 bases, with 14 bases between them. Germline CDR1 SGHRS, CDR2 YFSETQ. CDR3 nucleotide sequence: TGCGCCAGCAGCTTGGCCCTTACAGGGAGAAACACCGGGGAGCTGTTTTTT. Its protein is CASSLALTGRNTGELFF.

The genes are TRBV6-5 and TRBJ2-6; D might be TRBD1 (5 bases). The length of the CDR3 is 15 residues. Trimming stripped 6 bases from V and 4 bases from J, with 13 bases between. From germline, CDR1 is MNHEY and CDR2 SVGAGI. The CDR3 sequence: CASRATGSGANVLTF. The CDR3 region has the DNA TGTGCCAGCAGAGCAACAGGCTCCGGGGCCAACGTCCTGACTTTC.

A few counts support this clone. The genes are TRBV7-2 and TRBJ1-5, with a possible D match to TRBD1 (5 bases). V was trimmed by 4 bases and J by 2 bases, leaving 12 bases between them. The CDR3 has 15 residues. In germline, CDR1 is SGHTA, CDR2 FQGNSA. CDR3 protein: CASSSMGGGNQPQHF. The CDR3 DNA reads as TGTGCCAGCAGCTCTATGGGGGGAGGCAATCAGCCCCAGCATTTT.

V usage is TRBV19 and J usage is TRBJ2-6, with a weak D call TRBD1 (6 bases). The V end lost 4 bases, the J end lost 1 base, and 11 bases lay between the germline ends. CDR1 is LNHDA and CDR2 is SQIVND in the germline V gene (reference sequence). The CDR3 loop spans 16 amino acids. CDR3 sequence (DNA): TGTGCCAGTAGTACAACAGGGCAGTCTGGGGCCAACGTCCTGACTTTC. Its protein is CASSTTGQSGANVLTF.

The DNA of the CDR3 is TGTGCCAGCAGGGCCGGGACAGGAGGCTACGAGCAGTACTTC. Protein: CASRAGTGGYEQYF. The chain carries TRBV2 and TRBJ2-7; TRBD1 aligns across 8 bases. Per germline, CDR1 SNHLY and CDR2 FYNNEI. The CDR3 runs 14 residues. Losses at the gene ends were 6 bases for V and 3 bases for J; bases not matched to a gene: 7.

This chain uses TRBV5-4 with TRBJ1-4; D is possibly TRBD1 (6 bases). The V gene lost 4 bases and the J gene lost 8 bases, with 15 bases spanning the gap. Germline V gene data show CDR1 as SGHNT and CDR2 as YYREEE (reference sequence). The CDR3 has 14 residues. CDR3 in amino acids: CASSDRRPSEKLFF. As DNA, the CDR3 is TGTGCCAGCAGCGACAGGCGGCCGTCGGAAAAACTGTTTTTT.

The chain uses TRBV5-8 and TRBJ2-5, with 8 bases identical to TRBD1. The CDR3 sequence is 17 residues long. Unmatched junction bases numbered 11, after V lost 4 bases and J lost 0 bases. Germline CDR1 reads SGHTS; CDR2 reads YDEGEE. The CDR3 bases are TGTGCCAGCAGCCTGACAGGGGCAATCACGTACCAAGAGACCCAGTACTTC. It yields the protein CASSLTGAITYQETQYF.

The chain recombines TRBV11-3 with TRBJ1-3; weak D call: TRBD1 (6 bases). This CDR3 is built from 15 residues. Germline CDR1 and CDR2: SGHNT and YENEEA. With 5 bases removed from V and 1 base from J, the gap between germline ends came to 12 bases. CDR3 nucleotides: TGTGCCAGCAGCCTACAGGGAGGGTCTGGAAACACCATATATTTT. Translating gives CASSLQGGSGNTIYF.

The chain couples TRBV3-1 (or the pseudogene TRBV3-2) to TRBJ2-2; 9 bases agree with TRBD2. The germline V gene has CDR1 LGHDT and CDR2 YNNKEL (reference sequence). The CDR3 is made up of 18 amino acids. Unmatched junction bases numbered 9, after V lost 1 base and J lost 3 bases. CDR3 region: CASSQVIAGVRDTGELFF. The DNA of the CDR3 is TGTGCCAGCAGCCAAGTAATAGCGGGGGTCAGGGACACCGGGGAGCTGTTTTTT.

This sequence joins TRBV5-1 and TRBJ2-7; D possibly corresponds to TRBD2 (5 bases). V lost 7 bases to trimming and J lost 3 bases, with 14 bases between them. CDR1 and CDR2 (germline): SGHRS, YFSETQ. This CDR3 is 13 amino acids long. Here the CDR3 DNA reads TGCGCCAGCTCCAAGGGAGAATTCTACGAGCAGTACTTC. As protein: CASSKGEFYEQYF.

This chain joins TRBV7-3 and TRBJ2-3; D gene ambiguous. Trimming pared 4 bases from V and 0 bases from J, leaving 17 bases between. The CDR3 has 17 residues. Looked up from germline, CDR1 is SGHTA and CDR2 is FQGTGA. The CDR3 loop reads CASSSRVVVTSTDTQYF. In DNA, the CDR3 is TGTGCCAGCAGCTCCCGGGTCGTTGTGACTAGCACAGATACGCAGTATTTT.

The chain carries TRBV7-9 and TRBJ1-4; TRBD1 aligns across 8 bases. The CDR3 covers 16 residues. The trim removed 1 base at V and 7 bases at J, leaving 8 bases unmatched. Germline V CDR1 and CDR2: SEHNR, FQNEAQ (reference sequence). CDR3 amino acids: CASSLVQGADLEKLFF. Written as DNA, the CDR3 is TGTGCCAGCAGCTTAGTCCAGGGGGCCGACCTTGAAAAACTGTTTTTT. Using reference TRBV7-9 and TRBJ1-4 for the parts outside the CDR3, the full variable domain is DTGVSQNPRHKITKRGQNVTFRCDPISEHNRLYWYRQTLGQGPEFLTYFQNEAQLEKSRLLSDRFSAERPKGSFSTLEIQRTEQGDSAMYLCASSLVQGADLEKLFFGSGTQLSVL.

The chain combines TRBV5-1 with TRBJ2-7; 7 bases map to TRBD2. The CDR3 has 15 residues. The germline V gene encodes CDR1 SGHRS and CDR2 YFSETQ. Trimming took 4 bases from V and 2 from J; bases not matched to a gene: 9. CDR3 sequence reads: CASSPRGTSTYEQYF. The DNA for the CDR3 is TGCGCCAGCAGCCCGCGGGGGACTTCCACCTACGAGCAGTACTTC.

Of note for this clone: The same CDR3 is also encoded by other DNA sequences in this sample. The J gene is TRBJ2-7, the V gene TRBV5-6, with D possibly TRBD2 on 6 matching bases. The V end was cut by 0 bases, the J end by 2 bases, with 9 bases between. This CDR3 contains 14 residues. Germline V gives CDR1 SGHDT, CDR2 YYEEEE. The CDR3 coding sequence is TGTGCCAGCAGCTTGGGCGGAGGGACCTACGAGCAGTACTTC. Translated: CASSLGGGTYEQYF.

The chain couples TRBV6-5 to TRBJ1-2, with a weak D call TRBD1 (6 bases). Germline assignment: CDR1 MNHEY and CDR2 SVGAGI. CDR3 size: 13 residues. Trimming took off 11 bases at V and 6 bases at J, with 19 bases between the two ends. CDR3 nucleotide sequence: TGTGCCCCACGGGGGGGCCAGCGCAATGGCTACACCTTC. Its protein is CAPRGGQRNGYTF.

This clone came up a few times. The CDR3 here is CASSLPGGNEQFF. CDR3 DNA sequence: TGTGCCAGCAGCTTACCCGGGGGCAATGAGCAGTTCTTC. This chain links TRBV7-2 with TRBJ2-1, with a tentative D call TRBD2 (6 bases). Germline values: CDR1 SGHTA, CDR2 FQGNSA. The CDR3 length is 13 residues. With 2 bases removed from V and 6 bases from J, the gap between germline ends came to 8 bases.

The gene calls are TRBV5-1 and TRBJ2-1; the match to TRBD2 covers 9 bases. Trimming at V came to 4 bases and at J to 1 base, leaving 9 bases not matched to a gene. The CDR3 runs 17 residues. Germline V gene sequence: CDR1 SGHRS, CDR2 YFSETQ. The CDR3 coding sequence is TGCGCCAGCAGCCCGGAGCCTAGCGGGGCTTCCTACAATGAGCAGTTCTTC. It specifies CASSPEPSGASYNEQFF.

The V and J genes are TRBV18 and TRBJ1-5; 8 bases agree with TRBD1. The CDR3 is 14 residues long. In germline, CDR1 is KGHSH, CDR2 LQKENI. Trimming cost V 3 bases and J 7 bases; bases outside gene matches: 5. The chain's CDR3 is CASSPDREYQPQHF. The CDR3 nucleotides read TGTGCCAGCTCACCGGACAGGGAGTACCAGCCCCAGCATTTT.

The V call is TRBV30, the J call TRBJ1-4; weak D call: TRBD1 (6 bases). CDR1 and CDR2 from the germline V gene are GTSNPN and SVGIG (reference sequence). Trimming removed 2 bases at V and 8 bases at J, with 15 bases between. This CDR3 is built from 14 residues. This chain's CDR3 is CAWSRGAGYEKLFF. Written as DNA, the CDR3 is TGTGCCTGGAGTCGGGGGGCAGGATACGAAAAACTGTTTTTT.

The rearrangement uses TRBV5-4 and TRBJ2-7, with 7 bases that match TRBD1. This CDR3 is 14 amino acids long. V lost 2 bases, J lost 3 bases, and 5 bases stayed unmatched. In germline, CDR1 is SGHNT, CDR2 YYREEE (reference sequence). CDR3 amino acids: CASSLVGQIYEQYF. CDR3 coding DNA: TGTGCCAGCAGCTTAGTGGGACAGATCTACGAGCAGTACTTC.

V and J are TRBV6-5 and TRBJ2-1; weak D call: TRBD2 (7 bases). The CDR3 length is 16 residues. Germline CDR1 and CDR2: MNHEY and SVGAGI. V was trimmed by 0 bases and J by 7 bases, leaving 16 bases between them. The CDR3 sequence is CASSYSKGGSGNEQFF. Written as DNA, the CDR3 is TGTGCCAGCAGTTACTCGAAGGGGGGGTCGGGAAATGAGCAGTTCTTC.

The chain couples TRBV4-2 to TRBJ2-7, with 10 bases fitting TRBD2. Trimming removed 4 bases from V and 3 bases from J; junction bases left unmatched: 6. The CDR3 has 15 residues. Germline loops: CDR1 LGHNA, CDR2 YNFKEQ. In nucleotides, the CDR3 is TGTGCCAGCAGCCCTACTAGCGGGGAGGACTACGAGCAGTACTTC. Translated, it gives CASSPTSGEDYEQYF.

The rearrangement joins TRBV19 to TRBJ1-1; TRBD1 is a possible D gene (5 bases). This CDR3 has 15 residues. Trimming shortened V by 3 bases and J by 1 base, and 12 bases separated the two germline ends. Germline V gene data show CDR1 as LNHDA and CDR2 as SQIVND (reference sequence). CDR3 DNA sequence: TGTGCCAGTAGTATGTATGGGCAGGGGAACACTGAAGCTTTCTTT. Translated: CASSMYGQGNTEAFF.

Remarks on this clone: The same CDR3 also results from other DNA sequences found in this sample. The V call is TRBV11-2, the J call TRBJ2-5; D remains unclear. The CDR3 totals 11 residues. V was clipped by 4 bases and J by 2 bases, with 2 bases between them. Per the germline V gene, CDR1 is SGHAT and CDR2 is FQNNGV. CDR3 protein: CASSSQETQYF. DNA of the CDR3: TGTGCCAGCAGCTCACAAGAGACCCAGTACTTC.

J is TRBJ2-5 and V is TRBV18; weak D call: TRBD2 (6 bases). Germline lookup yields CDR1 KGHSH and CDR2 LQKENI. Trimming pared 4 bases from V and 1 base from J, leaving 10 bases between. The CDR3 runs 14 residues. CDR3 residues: CASSRNGGQETQYF. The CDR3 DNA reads TGTGCCAGCTCACGTAACGGGGGCCAAGAGACCCAGTACTTC.